The entry below describes one TCR beta chain. TCRdb keeps only in-frame clones here, not all; method: immunoSEQ multiplex PCR. The repertoire has roughly 86,000 clones, around 92% of them found once; the top ten carry about 3%. This sample stems from a study of T cell changes during pregnancy in multiple sclerosis. J lost 7 bases, V lost 10 bases, and 11 bases had no gene match. Germline V gene sequence: CDR1 MNHNY, CDR2 SVGAGI (reference sequence). CDR3 length: 15 residues. The chain is built from TRBV6-6 and TRBJ2-1; 12 nucleotides line up with TRBD2. The clonotype comes from a female donor with multiple sclerosis, enrolled in a pregnancy study. The sample here was peripheral blood, taken in the first trimester of pregnancy. This chain's CDR3 is CANAALAGGPNEQFF. The CDR3 nucleotides read TGTGCCAACGCGGCTCTAGCGGGAGGGCCGAATGAGCAGTTCTTC.